The clone carrying this T cell receptor beta chain was seen a few times. Its cognate antigen is unknown. This specimen comes from a study of blood T cells in healthy people across ages. Donors were systemically healthy Caucasian individuals from Russia aged about 6 to 95 years. The CDR3 contains 13 residues. The ends were cut back, 1 base at V and 5 bases at J, with 9 bases in the middle. The V gene's germline CDR1 is SGHRS and CDR2 YFSETQ. Findings and caveats of the study: From one million sequenced T cells, diversity estimates were lower bounds.

A second roughly 6 to 11 cycle PCR used barcoded and J-beta primers. No fewer than 3 million CDR3-containing paired-end reads came from each sample. TCRdb ran MiXCR on the 5' RACE reads and lists one entry per CDR3 protein. The sample includes about 650,000 distinct CDR3 sequences, 32% of them seen just once. The sample comprised blood. The rearrangement links TRBV5-1 to TRBJ2-5; D uncertain. The receptor's source is a woman older than 75 in good health. For the CDR3, the DNA is TGCGCCAGCAGCTTGAGGGTCTGGGAGACCCAGTACTTC. Encoded protein: CASSLRVWETQYF.